This entry lists 3 T cell receptor beta chains sequenced from one sample in a study of CD8+CD57+ T cells in acquired aplastic anemia. Profiling of TCR beta VDJ combinations and CDR3 sequences used genomic DNA as template. TCRdb re-called the reads with MiXCR, one entry per CDR3 protein. The table shows just over 450,000 distinct CDR3 sequences, with roughly 34% occurring only once. Previously, flow cytometry had revealed CD8+CD57+ cell expansion in the patients chosen for sequencing. The sample was sorted CD4+, CD8+, or CD8+CD57+ T cells (not recorded which) from PBMCs. The source is a human donor with aplastic anemia.

This clonotype appeared many times. The genes are TRBV7-9 and TRBJ1-6, with 10 bases matching TRBD1. The germline gives CDR1 SEHNR, CDR2 FQNEAQ (reference sequence). The CDR3 extends over 15 amino acids. V shed 1 base, J shed 10 bases, and the junction held 4 bases outside the gene matches. The CDR3 DNA sequence: TGTGCCAGCAGCTTAGGACAGGGGGCACGATCACCCCTCCACTTT. This encodes CASSLGQGARSPLHF.

This clonotype was counted only a few times. The rearrangement joins TRBV4-1 to TRBJ2-7; D is perhaps TRBD1 (5 bases). Trimming removed 0 bases from V and 3 bases from J, with 9 bases in between. The CDR3 sequence is 14 residues long. The germline V gene encodes CDR1 MGHRA and CDR2 YSYEKL. The CDR3, as DNA: TGCGCCAGCAGCCAAGATACAGGCGGCTACGAGCAGTACTTC. Amino acid sequence: CASSQDTGGYEQYF.

The V gene is TRBV5-4, the J gene TRBJ1-1, with D possibly matching TRBD1 (6 bases). Germline V CDR1 and CDR2: SGHNT, YYREEE (reference sequence). The V end lost 0 bases, the J end lost 5 bases, and 11 bases lay between the germline ends. This CDR3 has 14 residues. DNA for the CDR3: TGTGCCAGCAGCTTGGGGCAGGGGAGGACTGAAGCTTTCTTT. Translating gives CASSLGQGRTEAFF.